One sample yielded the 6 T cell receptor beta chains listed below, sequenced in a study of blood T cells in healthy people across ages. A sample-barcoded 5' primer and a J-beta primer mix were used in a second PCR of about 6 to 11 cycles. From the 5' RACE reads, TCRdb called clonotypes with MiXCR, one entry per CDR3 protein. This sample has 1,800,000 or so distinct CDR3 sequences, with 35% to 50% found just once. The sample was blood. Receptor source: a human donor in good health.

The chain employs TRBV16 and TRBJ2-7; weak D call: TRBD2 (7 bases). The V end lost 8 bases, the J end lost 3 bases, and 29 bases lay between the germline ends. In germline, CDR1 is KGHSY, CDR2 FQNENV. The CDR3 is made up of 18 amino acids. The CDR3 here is CASRGSGGFENSVYEQYF. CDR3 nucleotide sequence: TGTGCCAGCCGCGGATCGGGGGGCTTTGAGAACTCCGTCTACGAGCAGTACTTC.

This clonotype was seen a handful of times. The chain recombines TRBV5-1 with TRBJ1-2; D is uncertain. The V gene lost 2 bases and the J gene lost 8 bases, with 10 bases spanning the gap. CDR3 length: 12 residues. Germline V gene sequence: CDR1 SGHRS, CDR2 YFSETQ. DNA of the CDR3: TGCGCCAGCAGCTTTATTGAGGGAGGCTACACCTTC. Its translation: CASSFIEGGYTF. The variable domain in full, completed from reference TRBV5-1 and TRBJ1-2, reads KAGVTQTPRYLIKTRGQQVTLSCSPISGHRSVSWYQQTPGQGLQFLFEYFSETQRNKGNFPGRFSGRQFSNSRSEMNVSTLELGDSALYLCASSFIEGGYTFGSGTRLTVV.

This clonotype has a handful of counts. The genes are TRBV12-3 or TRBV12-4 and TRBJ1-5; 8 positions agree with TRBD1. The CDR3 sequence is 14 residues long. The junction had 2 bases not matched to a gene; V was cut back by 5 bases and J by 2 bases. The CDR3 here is CASSMTGGNQPQHF. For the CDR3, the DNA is TGTGCCAGCAGTATGACAGGGGGCAATCAGCCCCAGCATTTT.

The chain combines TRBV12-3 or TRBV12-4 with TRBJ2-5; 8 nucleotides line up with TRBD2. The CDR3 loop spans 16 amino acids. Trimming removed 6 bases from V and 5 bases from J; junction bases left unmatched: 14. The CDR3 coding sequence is TGTGCCAGCAGCCCCCGGGGGGGCGGGGTGATGGAGACCCAGTACTTC. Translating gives CASSPRGGGVMETQYF.

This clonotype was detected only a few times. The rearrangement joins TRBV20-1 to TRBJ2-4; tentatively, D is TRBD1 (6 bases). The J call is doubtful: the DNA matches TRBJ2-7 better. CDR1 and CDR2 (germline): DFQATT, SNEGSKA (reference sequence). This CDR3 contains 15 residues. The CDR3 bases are TGCAGTGCTAGAGATGTTGGCAGGGGATATTACGAGCAGTACTTC. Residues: CSARDVGRGYYEQYF.

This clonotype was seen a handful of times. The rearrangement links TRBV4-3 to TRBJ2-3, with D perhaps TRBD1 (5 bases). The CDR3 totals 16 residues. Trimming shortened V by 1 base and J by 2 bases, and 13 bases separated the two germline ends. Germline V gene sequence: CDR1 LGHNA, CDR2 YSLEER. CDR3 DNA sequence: TGCGCCAGCAGCCAAGGCGGTGGGGCAATCACAGATACGCAGTATTTT. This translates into CASSQGGGAITDTQYF.